This TCR beta chain was observed in a study of blood T cell repertoires in COVID-19. About the study: There were acute and convalescent COVID-19 samples, and they came from the United States, Italy and Spain.

This CDR3 is 15 amino acids long. CDR1 and CDR2 from the germline V gene are GTSNPN and SVGIG (reference sequence). V was pared by 4 bases and J by 8 bases, with 16 bases of the junction left unmatched. Using immunoSEQ multiplex PCR, the repertoire was profiled, and TCRdb retains in-frame clones only, with some absent. The sample has around 250,000 clones, around 85% seen once. The V and J genes are TRBV30 and TRBJ1-2; 7 nucleotides match TRBD1. The sequenced sample was PBMCs or T cells enriched from blood (not recorded which). This TCR was recovered from a woman between 50 and 59 years old with acute COVID-19. This CDR3 reads CAWKPPDRALLGYTF. The CDR3 DNA reads TGTGCCTGGAAACCCCCAGACAGGGCGCTTTTAGGCTACACCTTC.